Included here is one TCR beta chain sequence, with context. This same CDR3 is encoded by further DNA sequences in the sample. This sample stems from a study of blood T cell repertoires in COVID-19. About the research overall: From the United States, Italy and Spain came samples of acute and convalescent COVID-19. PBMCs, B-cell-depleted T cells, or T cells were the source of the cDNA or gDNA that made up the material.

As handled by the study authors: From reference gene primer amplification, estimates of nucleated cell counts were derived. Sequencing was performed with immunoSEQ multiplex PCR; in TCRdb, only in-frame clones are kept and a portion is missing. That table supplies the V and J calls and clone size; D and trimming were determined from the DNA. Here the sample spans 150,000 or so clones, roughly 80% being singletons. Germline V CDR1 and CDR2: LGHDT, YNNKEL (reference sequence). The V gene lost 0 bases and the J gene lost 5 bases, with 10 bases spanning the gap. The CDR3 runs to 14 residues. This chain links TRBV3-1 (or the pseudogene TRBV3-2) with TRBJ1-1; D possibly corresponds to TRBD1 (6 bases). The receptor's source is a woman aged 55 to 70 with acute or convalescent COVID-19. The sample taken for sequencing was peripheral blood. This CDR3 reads CASSQEGGGTEAFF. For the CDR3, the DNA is TGTGCCAGCAGCCAAGAGGGAGGGGGGACTGAAGCTTTCTTT.